A selection of T cell receptor beta chains follows, all from one sample in a study of blood T cell repertoires in COVID-19. Some clones are missing from TCRdb's copy, which holds only in-frame ones; the method was immunoSEQ multiplex PCR. The top ten hold under 6.5% of the sample, which has about 300,000 clones, more than 70% seen once. The material sequenced was peripheral blood. All receptors derive from a man in his late teens or twenties who had recovered from COVID-19. The CDR3 runs from the conserved cysteine through the conserved F or W. A D gene is named only where the DNA matches it firmly.

>TRBJ1-2|TRBV12-3/TRBV12-4|NA
TGTGCCAGCCGACAGTACTCTAACTATGGCTACACCTTC
CASRQYSNYGYTF
>TRBJ2-1|TRBV4-1|NA
TGCGCCAGCAGCCAAGGCCCCCTGTCCCTTGGCCTGGGGGGCTACAATGAGCAGTTCTTC
CASSQGPLSLGLGGYNEQFF
>TRBJ1-2|TRBV29-1|NA
TGCAGCGTCAGACAGGTGGTGGATGGCTACACCTTC
CSVRQVVDGYTF
>TRBJ2-7|TRBV5-6|NA
TGTGCCAGCAGCCGGGTGGCTATGGAGCAGTACTTC
CASSRVAMEQYF
>TRBJ2-3|TRBV6-5|TRBD1
TGTGCCAGCAGTTGGAAGGACAGGGGCACAGATACGCAGTATTTT
CASSWKDRGTDTQYF
>TRBJ2-1|TRBV18|NA
TGTGCCAGCTCACCACCGGCCGACTCAAGGCAGTTCTTC
CASSPPADSRQFF
>TRBJ2-7|TRBV27|NA
TGTGCCAGCAGTTTAAATTCCCCTACCTACGAGCAGTACTTC
CASSLNSPTYEQYF
>TRBJ2-2|TRBV27|TRBD2
TGTGCCAGCAAAGAGCGGGGGGTTTGGACCGGGGAGCTGTTTTTT
CASKERGVWTGELFF
>TRBJ1-1|TRBV19|NA
TGTGCCAGTAGATTTAATGGGGGCCGGGACACTGAAGCTTTCTTT
CASRFNGGRDTEAFF
>TRBJ1-2|TRBV5-1|TRBD1
TGCGCCAGCAGCTTCGGACAGGGAGGCTCCTATGGCTACACCTTC
CASSFGQGGSYGYTF